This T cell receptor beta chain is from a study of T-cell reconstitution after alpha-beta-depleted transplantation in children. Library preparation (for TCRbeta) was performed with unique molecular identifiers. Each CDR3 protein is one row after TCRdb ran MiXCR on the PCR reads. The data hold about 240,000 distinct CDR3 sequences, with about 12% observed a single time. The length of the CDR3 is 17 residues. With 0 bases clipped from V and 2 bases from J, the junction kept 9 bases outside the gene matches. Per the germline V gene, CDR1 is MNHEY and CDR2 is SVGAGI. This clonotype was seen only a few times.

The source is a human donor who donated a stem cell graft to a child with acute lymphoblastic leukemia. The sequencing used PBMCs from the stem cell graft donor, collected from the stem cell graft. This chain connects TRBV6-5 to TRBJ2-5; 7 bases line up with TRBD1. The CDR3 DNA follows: TGTGCCAGCAGTTACTCCTCGCCGGGACAGCCTCAAGAGACCCAGTACTTC. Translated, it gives CASSYSSPGQPQETQYF.